This T cell receptor (beta chain) was identified during a study of OX40 agonist ivuxolimab in advanced cancers. General study points: It was also the case that some nonresponders had low normalized T-cell clonal expansion.

The method was immunoSEQ multiplex PCR; TCRdb's version includes in-frame clones alone and lacks a portion of them. The table lists 53,000 or so clones, 75% to 90% of them singletons, with 0.3% to 0.45% in the top ten. The CDR3 spans 13 residues. Trimming removed 9 bases from V and 3 bases from J, with 12 bases in between. The germline gives CDR1 WNHNN, CDR2 SYGVQD (reference sequence). For this clone: Its antigen is unknown.

The sequences come from CD4+ or CD8+ T cells sorted from blood, collected in a trial of the OX40 agonist ivuxolimab. The TCR originated in an adult with an advanced solid tumor such as melanoma, head and neck, liver or kidney cancer. This chain uses TRBV10-1 with TRBJ1-5; D possibly corresponds to TRBD1 (6 bases). Written as DNA, the CDR3 is TGCGCCAGTTTCCGACAGGACAATCAGCCCCAGCATTTT. Translating gives CASFRQDNQPQHF.